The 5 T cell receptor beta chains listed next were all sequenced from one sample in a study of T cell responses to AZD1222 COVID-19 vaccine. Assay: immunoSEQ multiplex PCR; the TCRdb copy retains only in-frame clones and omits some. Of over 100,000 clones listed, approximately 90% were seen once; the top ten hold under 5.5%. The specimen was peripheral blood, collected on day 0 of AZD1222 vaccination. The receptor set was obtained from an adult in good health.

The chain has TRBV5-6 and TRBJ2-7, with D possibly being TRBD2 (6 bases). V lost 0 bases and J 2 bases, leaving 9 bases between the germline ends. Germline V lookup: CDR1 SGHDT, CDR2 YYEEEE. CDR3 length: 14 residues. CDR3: CASSLAGRTYEQYF. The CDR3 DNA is TGTGCCAGCAGCTTGGCGGGGAGGACCTACGAGCAGTACTTC.

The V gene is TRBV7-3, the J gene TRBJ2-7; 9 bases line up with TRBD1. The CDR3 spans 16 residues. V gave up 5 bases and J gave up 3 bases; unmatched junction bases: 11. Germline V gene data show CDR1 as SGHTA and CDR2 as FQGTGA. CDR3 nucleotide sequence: TGTGCCAGCAGCCCAACCGGGACAGGGTGGGGCTACGAGCAGTACTTC. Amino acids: CASSPTGTGWGYEQYF.

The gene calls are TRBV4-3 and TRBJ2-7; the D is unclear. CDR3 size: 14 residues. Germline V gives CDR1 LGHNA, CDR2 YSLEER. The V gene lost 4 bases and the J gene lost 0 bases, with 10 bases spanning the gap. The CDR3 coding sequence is TGCGCCAGCAGCCCCAGCACGGTCTCCTACGAGCAGTACTTC. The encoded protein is CASSPSTVSYEQYF.

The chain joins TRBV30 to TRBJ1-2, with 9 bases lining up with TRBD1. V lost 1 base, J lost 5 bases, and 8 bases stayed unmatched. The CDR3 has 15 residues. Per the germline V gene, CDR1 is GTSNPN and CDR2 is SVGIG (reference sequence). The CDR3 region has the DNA TGTGCCTGGAGTGGACAAGGGACAGGGAGGTATGGCTACACCTTC. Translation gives CAWSGQGTGRYGYTF.

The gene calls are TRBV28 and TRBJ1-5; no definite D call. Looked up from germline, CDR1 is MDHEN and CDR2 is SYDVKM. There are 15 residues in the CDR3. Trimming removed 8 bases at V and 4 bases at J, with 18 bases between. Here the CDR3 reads CASLEPDWGNQPQHF. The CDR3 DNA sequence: TGTGCCAGCCTCGAACCAGACTGGGGTAATCAGCCCCAGCATTTT.